The T cell receptor beta chain under discussion was sequenced for a study of neoadjuvant anti-PD-1 for oral cavity cancer. This clone was seen just once. Measured with immunoSEQ multiplex PCR; TCRdb has only the in-frame clones, and not every one. The table records around 68,000 clones, 80% to 90% of them present only once. Time point of the sample: after neoadjuvant nivolumab, at surgical resection. Germline V gene sequence: CDR1 SGHRS, CDR2 YFSETQ. The CDR3 totals 13 residues. Trimming took 6 bases from V and 3 from J, leaving 13 bases between them. This sample comprised PBMCs, obtained after nivolumab (anti-PD-1) treatment. This TCR was sampled from a person between 40 and 79 years old with oral cavity squamous cell carcinoma. The J gene is TRBJ2-7, the V gene TRBV5-1, with a weak D call TRBD1 (6 bases). The CDR3 sequence: CASTPTGIYEQYF. CDR3 DNA: TGCGCCAGCACCCCAACAGGGATCTACGAGCAGTACTTC.